This TCR beta chain derives from a study of T cell responses to AZD1222 COVID-19 vaccine. General study results and limits: Spike-wide vaccine-associated CD4 TCRs dominated at 160-218 and 743-854. Just a handful of AZD1222 recipients tested seropositive at baseline. It should be noted that donors were predominantly white British and more often female, and clonal diversity was possibly underestimated. No day 14 peak samples; only post-peak repertoires were characterized.

The CDR3 totals 11 residues. The V end was cut by 3 bases, the J end by 6 bases, with 5 bases between. Germline assignment: CDR1 MDHEN and CDR2 SYDVKM. TCRdb keeps only in-frame clones here, not all; method: immunoSEQ multiplex PCR. The table lists 95,000 to 100,000 clones, about 81% of them singletons. About this clone: The antigen remains undetermined.

The receptor's source is an adult who received the AZD1222 COVID-19 vaccine. The chain is built from TRBV28 and TRBJ1-2; D uncertain. The sample consisted of peripheral blood, taken 28 days after the second AZD1222 dose. CDR3 nucleotide sequence: TGTGCCAGCAGTTTGTATGATGGCTACACCTTC. Amino acid sequence: CASSLYDGYTF.